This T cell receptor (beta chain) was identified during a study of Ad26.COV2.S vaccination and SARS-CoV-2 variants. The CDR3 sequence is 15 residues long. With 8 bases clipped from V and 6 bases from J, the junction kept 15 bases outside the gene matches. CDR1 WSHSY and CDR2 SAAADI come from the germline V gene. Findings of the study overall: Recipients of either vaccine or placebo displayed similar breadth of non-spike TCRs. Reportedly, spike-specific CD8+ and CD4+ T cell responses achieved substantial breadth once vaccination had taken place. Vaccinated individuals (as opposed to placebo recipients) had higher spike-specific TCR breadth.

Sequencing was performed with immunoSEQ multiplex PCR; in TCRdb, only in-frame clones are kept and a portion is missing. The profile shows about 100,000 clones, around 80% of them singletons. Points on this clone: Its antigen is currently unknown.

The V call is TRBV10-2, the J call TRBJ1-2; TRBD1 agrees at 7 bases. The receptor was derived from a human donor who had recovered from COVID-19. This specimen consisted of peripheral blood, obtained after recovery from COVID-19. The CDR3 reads CASGSNRGGEDGYTF. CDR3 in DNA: TGCGCCAGCGGGAGTAATCGAGGGGGCGAAGATGGCTACACCTTC.